Described below is a single T cell receptor (beta chain) sequence and its context. Using immunoSEQ multiplex PCR, the repertoire was profiled, and TCRdb retains in-frame clones only, with some absent. The sample records roughly 120,000 clones, around 88% being singletons. The data belong to a study of control samples from healthy donors and cancer patients. CDR3 length equals 13 residues. CDR1 is MNHEY and CDR2 is SVGAGI in the germline V gene. Deletions cut 6 bases from V and 5 bases from J, with 13 bases between. The TCR was taken from a woman aged 45-59 years in good health. Material: blood. The rearrangement links TRBV6-5 to TRBJ2-5, with a tentative D call TRBD1 (6 bases). The CDR3, as DNA: TGTGCCAGCAGAGGACAGACGTCTGAGACCCAGTACTTC. Amino acid sequence: CASRGQTSETQYF.